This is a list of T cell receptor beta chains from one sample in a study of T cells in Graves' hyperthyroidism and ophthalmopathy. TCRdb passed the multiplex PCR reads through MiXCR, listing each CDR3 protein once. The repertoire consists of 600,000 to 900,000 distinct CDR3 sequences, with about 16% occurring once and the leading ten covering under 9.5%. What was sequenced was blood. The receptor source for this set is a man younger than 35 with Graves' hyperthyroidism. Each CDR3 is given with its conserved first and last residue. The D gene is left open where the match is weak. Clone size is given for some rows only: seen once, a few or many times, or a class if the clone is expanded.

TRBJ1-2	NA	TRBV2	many	TGTGCCAGCAGTGAATCGATTGAAATTGCCCCTGCTAACTATGGCTACACCTTC	CASSESIEIAPANYGYTF
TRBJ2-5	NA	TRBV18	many	TGTGCCAGCTCACCCACAGGGTTAGAGGAGACCCAGTACTTC	CASSPTGLEETQYF
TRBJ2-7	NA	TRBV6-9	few	TGTGCCAGCAGTTTCCAAGGGGGTAGCGCCGAGCAGTACTTC	CASSFQGGSAEQYF
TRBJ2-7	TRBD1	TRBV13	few	TGTGCCAGCAATTCCCCGGGACAGGGATCATACGAGCAGTACTTC	CASNSPGQGSYEQYF
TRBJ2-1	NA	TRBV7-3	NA	TGTGCCAGCAGCTTAACACCGGGCTTCGTAGTGGATGAGCAGTTCTTC	CASSLTPGFVVDEQFF
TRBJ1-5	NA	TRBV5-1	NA	TGCGCCAGCAGCCAAGGACCCCCGGCCGGCAATCAGCCCCAGCATTTT	CASSQGPPAGNQPQHF
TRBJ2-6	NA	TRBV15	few	TGTGCCACCAGCCGGAGCTCTGGGGCCAACGTCCTGACTTTC	CATSRSSGANVLTF
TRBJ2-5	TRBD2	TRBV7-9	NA	TGTGCCAGCAGCTTAGCTTTTGCTAGCGGAGAAGAGACCCAGTACTTC	CASSLAFASGEETQYF
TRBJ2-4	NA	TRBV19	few	TGTGCCAGTAGTATATCTGGCATCAGTAACATTCAGTACTTC	CASSISGISNIQYF
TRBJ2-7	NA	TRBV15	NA	TGTGCCACCAGCAGAGATAGATGGCAGGGCTCTTACGAGCAGTACTTC	CATSRDRWQGSYEQYF
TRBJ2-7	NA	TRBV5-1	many	TGCGCCAGCAGCCTTGACGGACGGGACGTTCAATGGGGCGAGCAGTACTTC	CASSLDGRDVQWGEQYF
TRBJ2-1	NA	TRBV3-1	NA	TGTGCCGGCAGCCAAGATCTGATCGGGAGCTACAATGAGCAGTTCTTC	CAGSQDLIGSYNEQFF
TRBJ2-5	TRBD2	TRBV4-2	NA	TGTGCCAGTGGAATAGCGGGAGTAGGGGAGACCCAGTACTTC	CASGIAGVGETQYF
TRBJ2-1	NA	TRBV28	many	TGTGCCAGCAGTCGCCACCCAGGGACCAACAATGAGCAGTTCTTC	CASSRHPGTNNEQFF
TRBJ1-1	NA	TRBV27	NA	TGTGCCAGCAGTCCCCGAGGGGGAGCCAGGAACACTGAAGCTTTCTTT	CASSPRGGARNTEAFF
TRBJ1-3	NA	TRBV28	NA	TGTGCCAGCAGTCAAACGGGTCAGAGTGGAAACACCATATATTTT	CASSQTGQSGNTIYF
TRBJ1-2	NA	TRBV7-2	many	TGTGCCAGCAGCTTTAACAGGCGGGATAACGGGGGCTACACCTTC	CASSFNRRDNGGYTF
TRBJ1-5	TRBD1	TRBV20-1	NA	TGCAGTGCAAAGAGGAGGGGAACCGGGACAGGGGTTCGACAGCCCCAGCATTTT	CSAKRRGTGTGVRQPQHF
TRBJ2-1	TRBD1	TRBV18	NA	TGTGCCAGCTCTAGGGGACAGGGCTTGCTCGATGAGCAGTTCTTC	CASSRGQGLLDEQFF
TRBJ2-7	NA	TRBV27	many	TGTGCCAGCAGTTTACAGGAGGGTCCCTACGAGCAGTACTTC	CASSLQEGPYEQYF
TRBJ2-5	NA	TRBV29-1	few	TGCAGCGTTGTCGGGGCCCAAGAGACCCAGTACTTC	CSVVGAQETQYF